This entry is about one TCR beta chain. The data are from a study of blood T cell repertoires in COVID-19. At the level of the study: PBMCs, B-cell-depleted T cells, or T cells provided the cDNA or gDNA that made up the material.

Clones were sequenced by immunoSEQ multiplex PCR, and TCRdb holds only the in-frame ones, with some missing. The sample holds fewer than 200,000 clones, roughly 83% seen once. The sequenced sample was peripheral blood. The TCR originated in a woman of 80 years or more with active or convalescent COVID-19.

Here the CDR3 DNA reads TGTGCCAGCAGTGAACCACTAGCGGGGGGGCAGGGTACGCAGTATTTT. Encoded protein: CASSEPLAGGQGTQYF. The chain couples TRBV6-1 to TRBJ2-3, with 13 nucleotides matching TRBD2. Germline CDR1 is MNHNS and CDR2 is SASEGT. CDR3 length equals 16 residues. V was clipped by 2 bases and J by 8 bases; unmatched bases: 7.